The 30 T cell receptor beta chains below were found in one sample sequenced in a study of T cell responses to AZD1222 COVID-19 vaccine. The protocol was immunoSEQ multiplex PCR, while the TCRdb copy is restricted to in-frame clones and leaves out a portion. This sample yields approximately 100,000 clones, of which 90% are seen a single time; 1.3% belongs to the top ten. The source was peripheral blood, collected on day 0 of AZD1222 vaccination. These receptors were obtained from an adult in good health.

The V call is TRBV11-2, the J call TRBJ1-2, with 8 bases aligning to TRBD1. Germline values: CDR1 SGHAT, CDR2 FQNNGV. The CDR3 runs 12 residues. Losses at the gene ends were 8 bases for V and 6 bases for J; bases not matched to a gene: 5. In DNA, the CDR3 is TGTGCCAGCCATGACAGGGGAGATGGCTACACCTTC. Protein product: CASHDRGDGYTF.

V gene TRBV19 combines with J gene TRBJ1-4, with D unresolved. Per the germline V gene, CDR1 is LNHDA and CDR2 is SQIVND (reference sequence). The germline V and J ends were trimmed by 3 bases and 0 bases, with 8 bases remaining between them. The CDR3 consists of 15 residues. CDR3: CASSIDIATNEKLFF. CDR3 coding DNA: TGTGCCAGTAGTATCGACATAGCAACTAATGAAAAACTGTTTTTT.

The chain joins TRBV28 to TRBJ1-2; 10 bases are shared with TRBD1. The ends lost 3 bases at V and 7 bases at J; junction bases unmatched: 8. Germline V gene lookup returns CDR1 MDHEN and CDR2 SYDVKM. The CDR3 consists of 15 residues. The CDR3 bases are TGTGCCAGCAGTTTGACCCCGGGACAGGGGTCTGGCTACACCTTC. Translation gives CASSLTPGQGSGYTF.

The gene calls are TRBV9 and TRBJ2-2; D tentatively reads TRBD1 or TRBD2 (5 bases each). V was cut by 0 bases and J by 5 bases, with 17 bases left in between. Germline loops: CDR1 SGDLS, CDR2 YYNGEE. The CDR3 is 17 residues long. The CDR3 reads CASSVGGAPHRTGELFF. The CDR3 coding sequence is TGTGCCAGCAGCGTAGGAGGGGCCCCCCACCGGACCGGGGAGCTGTTTTTT.

V gene TRBV6-6 combines with J gene TRBJ2-5, with a weak D call TRBD2 (6 bases). Trimming removed 5 bases from V and 2 bases from J, with 9 bases in between. Germline lookup yields CDR1 MNHNY and CDR2 SVGAGI (reference sequence). The CDR3 spans 13 residues. CDR3 DNA sequence: TGTGCCAGCAGTCGCGGGGATCAAGAGACCCAGTACTTC. Protein sequence: CASSRGDQETQYF.

The V and J genes are TRBV18 and TRBJ2-1; D unclear. Trimming shortened V by 1 base and J by 8 bases, and 12 bases separated the two germline ends. The CDR3 is made up of 14 amino acids. The germline V gene has CDR1 KGHSH and CDR2 LQKENI. CDR3 in DNA: TGTGCCAGCTCACCACTTTCTGGAAGAGATGAGCAGTTCTTC. It yields the protein CASSPLSGRDEQFF.

Points on this clone: The sample carries other DNA sequences with the same CDR3. V is TRBV5-1 and J is TRBJ1-6, with D maybe TRBD1 (5 bases). Germline CDR1 and CDR2: SGHRS and YFSETQ. V was trimmed by 4 bases and J by 5 bases, leaving 13 bases between them. CDR3 length: 15 amino acids. CDR3 DNA: TGCGCCAGCAGCCGCTGGACGGGGGATAATTCACCCCTCCACTTT. Protein product: CASSRWTGDNSPLHF.

The V gene is TRBV9, the J gene TRBJ2-1; D is unclear. Germline V lookup: CDR1 SGDLS, CDR2 YYNGEE. V lost 7 bases and J 1 base, leaving 3 bases between the germline ends. The CDR3 is made up of 11 amino acids. The DNA of the CDR3 is TGTGCCAGCGGATCCTACAATGAGCAGTTCTTC. Amino acid sequence: CASGSYNEQFF.

This rearrangement joins TRBV6-4 to TRBJ2-1; TRBD2 might be the D (5 bases). Per germline, CDR1 MRHNA and CDR2 SNTAGT. The ends were cut back, 8 bases at V and 4 bases at J, with 18 bases in the middle. The CDR3 is 15 amino acids. The CDR3 nucleotides read TGTGCCAGCTCTCCATCTGCGGGCGGGTACAATGAGCAGTTCTTC. It specifies CASSPSAGGYNEQFF.

This clone was detected only once. The V call is TRBV6-1, the J call TRBJ2-5; 7 bases are a match to TRBD1. Looked up from germline, CDR1 is MNHNS and CDR2 is SASEGT. Losses at the gene ends were 3 bases for V and 6 bases for J; bases not matched to a gene: 4. There are 13 residues in the CDR3. This chain's CDR3 is CASSDRGLKTQYF. The CDR3 nucleotides read TGTGCCAGCAGTGACAGGGGGTTAAAGACCCAGTACTTC.

The chain is built from TRBV5-1 and TRBJ1-1; 8 bases are shared with TRBD1. V lost 0 bases and J lost 8; bases outside the gene matches: 9. Germline CDR1 reads SGHRS; CDR2 reads YFSETQ. This CDR3 is 15 amino acids long. CDR3 region: CASSLAQGAVGEAFF. CDR3 nucleotides: TGCGCCAGCAGCTTGGCCCAGGGGGCTGTCGGGGAAGCTTTCTTT.

This clone was seen only a few times. This rearrangement joins TRBV13 to TRBJ2-7; 7 bases align to TRBD2. This CDR3 is built from 17 residues. In germline, CDR1 is PRHDT, CDR2 FYEKMQ (reference sequence). The V gene end was trimmed by 4 bases and the J gene end by 2 bases; junction bases not matched to a gene: 14. As DNA, the CDR3 is TGTGCCAGCAGCTCTTCCGAGGGAGGGCCACCCACCTACGAGCAGTACTTC. Residues: CASSSSEGGPPTYEQYF.

The V gene is TRBV12-3 or TRBV12-4, the J gene TRBJ1-1; D unresolved. CDR3 length: 12 residues. V was clipped by 5 bases and J by 7 bases, with 11 bases between them. CDR3 protein: CASSNRQNEAFF. The CDR3 DNA is TGTGCCAGCAGTAACCGACAAAATGAAGCTTTCTTT.

V and J are TRBV5-1 and TRBJ1-1, with D unclear. The CDR3 spans 16 residues. Germline loops: CDR1 SGHRS, CDR2 YFSETQ. V was pared by 1 base and J by 5 bases, with 18 bases between. CDR3 region: CASSLSLRAPGTEAFF. CDR3 in DNA: TGCGCCAGCAGCTTGAGTCTCCGAGCCCCGGGGACTGAAGCTTTCTTT. The entire variable domain, with the rest obtained from reference TRBV5-1 and TRBJ1-1, is as follows: KAGVTQTPRYLIKTRGQQVTLSCSPISGHRSVSWYQQTPGQGLQFLFEYFSETQRNKGNFPGRFSGRQFSNSRSEMNVSTLELGDSALYLCASSLSLRAPGTEAFFGQGTRLTVV.

J is TRBJ1-2 and V is TRBV6-5; no reliable D call. Deletions cut 0 bases from V and 8 bases from J, with 10 bases between. The germline V gene encodes CDR1 MNHEY and CDR2 SVGAGI. This CDR3 contains 13 residues. Written as DNA, the CDR3 is TGTGCCAGCAGTTACTCGCGCGGGGTAGGCTACACCTTC. As protein: CASSYSRGVGYTF.

V usage is TRBV5-4 and J usage is TRBJ1-6, with 7 positions matching TRBD1. The CDR3 runs to 14 residues. CDR1 is SGHNT, CDR2 YYREEE, per germline (reference sequence). Trimming took 3 bases from V and 7 from J; bases not matched to a gene: 4. The CDR3 region is CASSSGTENSPLHF. The CDR3 DNA follows: TGTGCCAGCAGCTCCGGGACAGAAAATTCACCCCTCCACTTT.

The rearrangement joins TRBV10-3 to TRBJ1-1; D is unclear. CDR1 and CDR2 (germline): ENHRY, SYGVKD. CDR3 length: 13 amino acids. With 6 bases removed from V and 2 bases from J, the gap between germline ends came to 10 bases. The CDR3 is CAISLNLNTEAFF. DNA for the CDR3: TGTGCCATCAGCTTAAATTTAAACACTGAAGCTTTCTTT.

This clone showed up just once. This chain uses TRBV5-4 with TRBJ1-2, with D unresolved. The CDR3 spans 13 residues. Trimming took off 0 bases at V and 8 bases at J, with 11 bases between the two ends. Germline V lookup: CDR1 SGHNT, CDR2 YYREEE (reference sequence). The CDR3 bases are TGTGCCAGCAGCTTGGCGGTGGGTGGCGGCTACACCTTC. The encoded protein is CASSLAVGGGYTF.

CDR3 loop: CASSLWREETQYF. CDR3 sequence (DNA): TGTGCCAGCAGCTTATGGCGGGAAGAGACCCAGTACTTC. The rearrangement uses TRBV11-2 and TRBJ2-5; possible D gene TRBD2, 5 bases. Trimming left V 2 bases short and J 3 bases short, with 7 bases between. Germline CDR1 reads SGHAT; CDR2 reads FQNNGV. CDR3 length equals 13 residues.

The chain carries TRBV3-1 (or the pseudogene TRBV3-2) and TRBJ1-2, with D uncertain. The CDR3 contains 16 residues. CDR1 LGHDT and CDR2 YNNKEL come from the germline V gene (reference sequence). V was shortened by 3 bases and J by 4 bases, with 18 bases between the two germline ends. The CDR3 protein is CASSQGRPSIPYGYTF. CDR3 sequence (DNA): TGTGCCAGCAGCCAGGGGAGGCCTTCCATCCCCTATGGCTACACCTTC.

This chain links TRBV12-3 or TRBV12-4 with TRBJ1-1; 10 bases match TRBD1. Trimming removed 5 bases from V and 6 bases from J; junction bases left unmatched: 3. This CDR3 has 13 residues. The CDR3 DNA reads TGTGCCAGCAGTGCGGGACAGGGGCCTGAAGCTTTCTTT. It translates to CASSAGQGPEAFF.

The V call is TRBV15, the J call TRBJ2-7; D gene uncertain. Germline CDR1 and CDR2: LNHNV and YYDKDF (reference sequence). V dropped 0 bases and J dropped 7 bases, with 19 bases sitting between them. The CDR3 runs to 16 residues. This CDR3 reads CATSRDLGSGPQEQYF. DNA of the CDR3: TGTGCCACCAGCAGAGATCTTGGTTCTGGGCCTCAAGAGCAGTACTTC. Combining the CDR3 with reference TRBV15 and TRBJ2-7 gives the whole variable domain DAMVIQNPRYQVTQFGKPVTLSCSQTLNHNVMYWYQQKSSQAPKLLFHYYDKDFNNEADTPDNFQSRRPNTSFCFLDIRSPGLGDTAMYLCATSRDLGSGPQEQYFGPGTRLTVT.

The genes are TRBV19 and TRBJ1-1; no reliable D call. V was clipped by 6 bases and J by 3 bases, with 11 bases between them. This CDR3 is 13 amino acids long. Germline CDR1 and CDR2: LNHDA and SQIVND (reference sequence). DNA for the CDR3: TGTGCCAGTAGCCGAGTCGGAGACACTGAAGCTTTCTTT. Amino acid sequence: CASSRVGDTEAFF.

V usage is TRBV9 and J usage is TRBJ2-6, with D unclear. Germline lookup yields CDR1 SGDLS and CDR2 YYNGEE. Trimming took 0 bases from V and 0 from J, leaving 1 base between them. The CDR3 loop spans 14 amino acids. The CDR3 DNA reads as TGTGCCAGCAGCGTAGGCTCTGGGGCCAACGTCCTGACTTTC. Its translation: CASSVGSGANVLTF.

The chain is built from TRBV28 and TRBJ1-2; 7 bases agree with TRBD1. V trimming: 0 bases; J trimming: 7 bases; junction bases outside the gene matches: 2. The germline V gene has CDR1 MDHEN and CDR2 SYDVKM. There are 13 residues in the CDR3. CDR3 sequence (DNA): TGTGCCAGCAGTTTATGGACAGGGTTTGGCTACACCTTC. Its protein product is CASSLWTGFGYTF.

This chain uses TRBV4-2 with TRBJ1-6; D is unresolved. This CDR3 region has 13 residues. V was cut by 0 bases and J by 8 bases, with 5 bases left in between. Germline V CDR1 and CDR2: LGHNA, YNFKEQ. The CDR3 DNA reads TGTGCCAGCAGCCAAGACCCGGATTCACCCCTCCACTTT. Translation: CASSQDPDSPLHF.

This chain uses TRBV5-6 with TRBJ1-5; D unclear. This CDR3 spans 13 amino acids. Germline loops: CDR1 SGHDT, CDR2 YYEEEE. Between the trimmed V and J ends, which lost 4 bases and 5 bases, there was a span of 10 bases. The CDR3 here is CASSRDRDQPQHF. The CDR3 DNA is TGTGCCAGCAGCAGGGATAGGGATCAGCCCCAGCATTTT.

This clone was seen a single time. This chain links TRBV3-1 (or the pseudogene TRBV3-2) with TRBJ2-3; the D is unclear. V lost 2 bases and J lost 3, with 6 bases in between. Germline V lookup: CDR1 LGHDT, CDR2 YNNKEL (reference sequence). This CDR3 is 13 amino acids long. Written as DNA, the CDR3 is TGTGCCAGCAGCCAAATAGGTACAGATACGCAGTATTTT. Its protein is CASSQIGTDTQYF.

The rearrangement uses TRBV20-1 and TRBJ1-2, with D maybe TRBD1 (6 bases). Per the germline V gene, CDR1 is DFQATT and CDR2 is SNEGSKA (reference sequence). This CDR3 spans 10 amino acids. The germline V and J ends were trimmed by 7 bases and 8 bases, with 11 bases remaining between them. In DNA form, the CDR3 reads TGCAGTGGTGCAGGGGACGGCTACACCTTC. Translation: CSGAGDGYTF.

The rearrangement uses TRBV5-6 and TRBJ1-3; TRBD1 matches at 7 bases. Germline assignment: CDR1 SGHDT and CDR2 YYEEEE. The CDR3 has 15 residues. The V segment lost 4 bases and the J segment 0 bases; nucleotides outside the gene matches: 4. The CDR3 DNA sequence: TGTGCCAGCAGCCTGGGACAGTTCTCTGGAAACACCATATATTTT. Its protein is CASSLGQFSGNTIYF.